This T cell receptor (beta chain) appears in the sequencing data of a study of shared clonotypes between healthy human individuals. Study background: A couple of women and a few men aged 18 to 49 made up the donors.

Concerning this clone itself: Its antigen is undetermined.

Germline trimming cut 7 bases from V and 2 bases from J; bases unmatched to any gene: 5. Germline V lookup: CDR1 LNHDA, CDR2 SQIVND (reference sequence). This CDR3 spans 14 amino acids. The CD4+ fraction was divided into a CD45RA+ naive subset and a CD45RA-negative memory subset. Study results and caveats: Relative to clonotypes present in all four donors, those not shared had lower generation probabilities.

Only in-frame clones appear in the TCRdb table, and some are missing; sequencing was by immunoSEQ multiplex PCR. Among millions of clones, approximately 94% were seen once, and the ten largest hold around 0.14%. Sequencing was carried out using naive CD4+ T cells sorted from blood. Subset given: CD45RA+ positively selected. The sequence was obtained from a man aged 18 to 30 in good health. V and J are TRBV19 and TRBJ1-3, with TRBD1 matching over 7 bases. As DNA, the CDR3 is TGTGCCAGTAAAGCGAGGGGGCCTGGAAACACCATATATTTT. Translation: CASKARGPGNTIYF.